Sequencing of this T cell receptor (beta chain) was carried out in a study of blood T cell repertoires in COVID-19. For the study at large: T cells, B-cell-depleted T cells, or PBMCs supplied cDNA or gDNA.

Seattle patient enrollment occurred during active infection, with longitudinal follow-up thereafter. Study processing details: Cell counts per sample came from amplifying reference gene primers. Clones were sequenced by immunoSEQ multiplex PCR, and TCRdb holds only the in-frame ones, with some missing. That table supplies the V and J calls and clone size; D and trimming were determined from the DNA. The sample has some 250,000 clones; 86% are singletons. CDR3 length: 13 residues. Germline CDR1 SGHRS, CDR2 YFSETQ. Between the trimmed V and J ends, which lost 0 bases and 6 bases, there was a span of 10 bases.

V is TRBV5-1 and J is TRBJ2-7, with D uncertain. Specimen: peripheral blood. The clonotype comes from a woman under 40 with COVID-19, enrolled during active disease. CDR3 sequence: CASSLAGRSEQYF. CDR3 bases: TGCGCCAGCAGCTTGGCAGGCAGGTCCGAGCAGTACTTC.